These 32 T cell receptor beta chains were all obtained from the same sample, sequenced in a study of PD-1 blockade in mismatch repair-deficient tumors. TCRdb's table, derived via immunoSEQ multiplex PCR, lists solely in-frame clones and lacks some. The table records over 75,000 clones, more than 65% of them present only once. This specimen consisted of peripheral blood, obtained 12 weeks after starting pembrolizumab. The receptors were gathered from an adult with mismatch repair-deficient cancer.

The CDR3 nucleotides read TGTGCCAGCAGTCAAGGGCGGGAGCAGTACTTC. The encoded protein is CASSQGREQYF. This chain joins TRBV6-5 and TRBJ2-7; the D is unclear. CDR1 and CDR2 from the germline V gene are MNHEY and SVGAGI. CDR3 length: 11 amino acids. V dropped 5 bases and J dropped 7 bases, with 9 bases sitting between them.

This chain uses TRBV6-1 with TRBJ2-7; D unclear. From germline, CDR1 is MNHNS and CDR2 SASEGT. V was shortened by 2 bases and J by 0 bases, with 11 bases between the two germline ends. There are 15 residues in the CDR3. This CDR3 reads CASSERAESSYEQYF. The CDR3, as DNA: TGTGCCAGCAGTGAACGGGCTGAGAGCTCCTACGAGCAGTACTTC.

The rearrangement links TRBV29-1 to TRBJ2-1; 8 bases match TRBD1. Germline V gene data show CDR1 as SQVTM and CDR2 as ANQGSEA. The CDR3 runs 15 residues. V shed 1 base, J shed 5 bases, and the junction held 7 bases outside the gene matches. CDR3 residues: CSVEGDRWNDNEQFF. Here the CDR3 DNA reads TGCAGCGTTGAAGGGGACAGGTGGAACGACAATGAGCAGTTCTTC.

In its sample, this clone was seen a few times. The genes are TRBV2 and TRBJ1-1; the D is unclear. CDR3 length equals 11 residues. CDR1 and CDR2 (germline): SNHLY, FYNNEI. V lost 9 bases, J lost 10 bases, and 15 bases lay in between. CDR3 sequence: CASRVSGGAFF. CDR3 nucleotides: TGTGCCAGTAGGGTCTCGGGCGGAGCTTTCTTT.

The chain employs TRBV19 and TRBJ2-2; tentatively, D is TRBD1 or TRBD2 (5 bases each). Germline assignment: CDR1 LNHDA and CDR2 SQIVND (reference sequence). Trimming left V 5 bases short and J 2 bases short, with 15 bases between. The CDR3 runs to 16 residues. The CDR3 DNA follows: TGTGCCAGTAGTGGGGGTTGGGCCAGCAACACCGGGGAGCTGTTTTTT. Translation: CASSGGWASNTGELFF.

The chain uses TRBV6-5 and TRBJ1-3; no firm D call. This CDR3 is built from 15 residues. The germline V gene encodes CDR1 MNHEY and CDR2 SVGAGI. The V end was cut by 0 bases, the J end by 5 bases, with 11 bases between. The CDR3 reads CASSYSPELRNTIYF. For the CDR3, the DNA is TGTGCCAGCAGTTACTCGCCAGAACTTCGAAACACCATATATTTT.

The CDR3 nucleotides are TGCAGCGTTGAAGACCACGGGAGGACAGATACGCAGTATTTT. This sequence encodes CSVEDHGRTDTQYF. The chain recombines TRBV29-1 with TRBJ2-3; 7 bases align to TRBD2. This CDR3 has 14 residues. Germline values: CDR1 SQVTM, CDR2 ANQGSEA. V was clipped by 0 bases and J by 3 bases; unmatched bases: 3.

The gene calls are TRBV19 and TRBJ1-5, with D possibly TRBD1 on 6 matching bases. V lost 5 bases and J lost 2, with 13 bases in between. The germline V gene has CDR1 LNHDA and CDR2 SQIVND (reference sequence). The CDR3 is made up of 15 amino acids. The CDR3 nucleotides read TGTGCCAGTAGTTCCACAGGGAACGGCAATCAGCCCCAGCATTTT. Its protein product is CASSSTGNGNQPQHF.

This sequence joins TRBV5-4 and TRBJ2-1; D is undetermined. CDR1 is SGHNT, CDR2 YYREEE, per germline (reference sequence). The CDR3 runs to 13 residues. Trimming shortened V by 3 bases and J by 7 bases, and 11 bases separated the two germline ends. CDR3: CASSSQSRNEQFF. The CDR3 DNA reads TGTGCCAGCAGCTCTCAAAGTAGAAATGAGCAGTTCTTC.

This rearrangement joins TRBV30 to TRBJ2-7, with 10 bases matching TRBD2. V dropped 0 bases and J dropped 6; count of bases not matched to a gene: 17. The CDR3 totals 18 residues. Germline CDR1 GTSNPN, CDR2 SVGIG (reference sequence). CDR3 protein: CAWSVRRGASGSSREQYF. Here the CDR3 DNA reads TGTGCCTGGAGTGTAAGAAGGGGGGCTAGCGGGAGTTCGCGCGAGCAGTACTTC.

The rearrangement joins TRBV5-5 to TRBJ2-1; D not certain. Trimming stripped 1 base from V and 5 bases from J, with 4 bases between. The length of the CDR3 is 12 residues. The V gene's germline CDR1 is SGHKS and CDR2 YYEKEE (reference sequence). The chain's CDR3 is CASSLLDNEQFF. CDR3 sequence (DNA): TGTGCCAGCAGCTTGTTGGACAATGAGCAGTTCTTC.

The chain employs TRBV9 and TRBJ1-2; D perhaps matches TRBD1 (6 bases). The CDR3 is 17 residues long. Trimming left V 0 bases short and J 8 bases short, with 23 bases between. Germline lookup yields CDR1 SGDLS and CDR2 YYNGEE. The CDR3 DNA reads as TGTGCCAGCAGCGTAGGTAGTAGTTCGGGGGCCGCCGGGGGCTACACCTTC. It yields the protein CASSVGSSSGAAGGYTF.

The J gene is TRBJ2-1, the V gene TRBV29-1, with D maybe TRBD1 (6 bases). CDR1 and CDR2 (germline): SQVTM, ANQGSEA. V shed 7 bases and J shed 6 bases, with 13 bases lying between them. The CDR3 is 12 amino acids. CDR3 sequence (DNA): TGCAGCGGCGGACAGTGGGGCAATGAGCAGTTCTTC. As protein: CSGGQWGNEQFF.

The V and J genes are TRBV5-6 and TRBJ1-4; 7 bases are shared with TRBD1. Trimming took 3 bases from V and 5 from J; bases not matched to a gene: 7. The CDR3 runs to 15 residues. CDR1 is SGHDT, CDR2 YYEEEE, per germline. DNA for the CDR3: TGTGCCAGCAGCTACGAACAGGGGACCAATGAAAAACTGTTTTTT. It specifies CASSYEQGTNEKLFF.

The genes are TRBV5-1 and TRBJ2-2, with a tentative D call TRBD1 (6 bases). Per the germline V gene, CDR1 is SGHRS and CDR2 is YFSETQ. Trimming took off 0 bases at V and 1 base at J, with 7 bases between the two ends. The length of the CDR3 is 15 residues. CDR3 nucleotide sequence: TGCGCCAGCAGCTTGGAGGACAGGAACACCGGGGAGCTGTTTTTT. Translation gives CASSLEDRNTGELFF. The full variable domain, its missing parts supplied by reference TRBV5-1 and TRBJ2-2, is KAGVTQTPRYLIKTRGQQVTLSCSPISGHRSVSWYQQTPGQGLQFLFEYFSETQRNKGNFPGRFSGRQFSNSRSEMNVSTLELGDSALYLCASSLEDRNTGELFFGEGSRLTVL.

CDR3 region: CASSLGQGIQPQHF. The CDR3 bases are TGTGCCAGCAGCTTAGGACAGGGGATCCAGCCCCAGCATTTT. V and J are TRBV7-2 and TRBJ1-5; 8 bases align to TRBD1. The CDR3 contains 14 residues. CDR1 and CDR2 from the germline V gene are SGHTA and FQGNSA. V shed 1 base, J shed 7 bases, and the junction held 3 bases outside the gene matches.

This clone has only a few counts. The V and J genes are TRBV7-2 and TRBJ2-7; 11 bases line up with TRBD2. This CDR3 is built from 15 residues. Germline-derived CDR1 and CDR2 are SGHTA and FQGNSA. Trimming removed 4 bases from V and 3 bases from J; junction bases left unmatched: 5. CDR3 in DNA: TGTGCCAGCAGCTCTAGCGGGGGGACTTTCTACGAGCAGTACTTC. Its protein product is CASSSSGGTFYEQYF.

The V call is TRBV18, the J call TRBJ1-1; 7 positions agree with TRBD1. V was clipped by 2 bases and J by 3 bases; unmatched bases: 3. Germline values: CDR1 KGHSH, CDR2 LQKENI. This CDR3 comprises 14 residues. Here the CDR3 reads CASSPYRGDTEAFF. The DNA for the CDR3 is TGTGCCAGCTCACCATACAGGGGTGACACTGAAGCTTTCTTT.

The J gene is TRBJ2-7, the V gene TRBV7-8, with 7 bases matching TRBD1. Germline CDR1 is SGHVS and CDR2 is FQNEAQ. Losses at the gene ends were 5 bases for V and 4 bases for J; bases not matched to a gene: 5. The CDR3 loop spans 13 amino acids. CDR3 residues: CASSEGQSYEQYF. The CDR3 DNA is TGTGCCAGCAGCGAGGGACAGTCATACGAGCAGTACTTC.

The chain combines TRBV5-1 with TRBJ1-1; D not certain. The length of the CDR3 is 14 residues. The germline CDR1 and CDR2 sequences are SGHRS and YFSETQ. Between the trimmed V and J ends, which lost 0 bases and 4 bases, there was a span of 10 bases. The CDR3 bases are TGCGCCAGCAGCTTGGATCGAGGTGGCACTGAAGCTTTCTTT. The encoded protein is CASSLDRGGTEAFF.

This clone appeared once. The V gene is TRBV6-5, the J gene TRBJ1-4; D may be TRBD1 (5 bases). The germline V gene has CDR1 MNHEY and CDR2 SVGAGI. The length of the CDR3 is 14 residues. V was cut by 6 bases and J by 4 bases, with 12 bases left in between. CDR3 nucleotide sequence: TGTGCCAGCAGCCCGACAGACAGTAATGAAAAACTGTTTTTT. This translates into CASSPTDSNEKLFF.

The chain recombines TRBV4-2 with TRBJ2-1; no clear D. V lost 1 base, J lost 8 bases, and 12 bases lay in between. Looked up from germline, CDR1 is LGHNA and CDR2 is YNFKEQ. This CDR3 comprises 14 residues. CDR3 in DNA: TGTGCCAGCAGCCAAGGAGGCCCAGGTCATGAGCAGTTCTTC. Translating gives CASSQGGPGHEQFF.

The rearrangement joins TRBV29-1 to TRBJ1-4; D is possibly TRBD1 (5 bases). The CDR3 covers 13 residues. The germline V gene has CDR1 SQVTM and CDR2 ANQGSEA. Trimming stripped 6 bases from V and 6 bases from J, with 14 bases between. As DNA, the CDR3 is TGCAGCGTGGCCCCGGGAGGGGATGAAAAACTGTTTTTT. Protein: CSVAPGGDEKLFF.

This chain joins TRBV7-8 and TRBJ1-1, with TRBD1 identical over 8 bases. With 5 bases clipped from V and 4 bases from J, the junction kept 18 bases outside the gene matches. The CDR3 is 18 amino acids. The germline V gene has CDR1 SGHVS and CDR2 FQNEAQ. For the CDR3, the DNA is TGTGCCAGCAGCAAAAATGGACAGGGAGATTTAAGGAGCACTGAAGCTTTCTTT. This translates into CASSKNGQGDLRSTEAFF.

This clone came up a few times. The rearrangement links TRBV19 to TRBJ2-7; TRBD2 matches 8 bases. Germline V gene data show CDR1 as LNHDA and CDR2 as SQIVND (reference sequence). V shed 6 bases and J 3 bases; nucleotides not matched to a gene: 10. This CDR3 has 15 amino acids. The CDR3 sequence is CASSRGLEGGYEQYF. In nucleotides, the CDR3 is TGTGCCAGTAGCCGGGGACTAGAGGGCGGCTACGAGCAGTACTTC. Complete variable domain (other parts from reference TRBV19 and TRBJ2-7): DGGITQSPKYLFRKEGQNVTLSCEQNLNHDAMYWYRQDPGQGLRLIYYSQIVNDFQKGDIAEGYSVSREKKESFPLTVTSAQKNPTAFYLCASSRGLEGGYEQYFGPGTRLTVT.

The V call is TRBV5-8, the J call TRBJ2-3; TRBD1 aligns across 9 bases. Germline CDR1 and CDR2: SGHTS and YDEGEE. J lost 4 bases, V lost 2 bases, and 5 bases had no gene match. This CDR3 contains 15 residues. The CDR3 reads CASSFGQGIADTQYF. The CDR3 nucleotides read TGTGCCAGCAGCTTTGGACAGGGGATCGCAGATACGCAGTATTTT.

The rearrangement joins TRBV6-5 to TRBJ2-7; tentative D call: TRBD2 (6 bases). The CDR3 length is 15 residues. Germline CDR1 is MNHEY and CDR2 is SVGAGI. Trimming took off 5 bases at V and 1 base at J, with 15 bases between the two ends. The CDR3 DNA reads TGTGCCAGCAGTGGGAGGACGGGTGCATCCTACGAGCAGTACTTC. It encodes CASSGRTGASYEQYF.

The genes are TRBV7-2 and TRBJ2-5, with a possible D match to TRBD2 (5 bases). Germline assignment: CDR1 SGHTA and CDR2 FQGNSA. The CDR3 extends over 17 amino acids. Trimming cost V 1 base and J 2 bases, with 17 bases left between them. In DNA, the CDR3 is TGTGCCAGCAGCTTAGGTCATCTAGCAGGAACTCAAGAGACCCAGTACTTC. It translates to CASSLGHLAGTQETQYF.

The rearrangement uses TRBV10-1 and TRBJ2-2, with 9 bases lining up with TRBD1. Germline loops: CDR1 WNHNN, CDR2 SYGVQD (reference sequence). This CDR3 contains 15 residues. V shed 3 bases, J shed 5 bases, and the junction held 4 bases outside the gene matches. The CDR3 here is CASSEGTGPTGELFF. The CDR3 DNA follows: TGCGCCAGCAGTGAAGGGACAGGGCCAACCGGGGAGCTGTTTTTT.

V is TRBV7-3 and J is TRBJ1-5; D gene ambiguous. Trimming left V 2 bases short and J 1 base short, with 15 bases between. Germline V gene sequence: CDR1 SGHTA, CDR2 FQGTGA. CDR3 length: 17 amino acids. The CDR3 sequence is CASSLDGVPGSNQPQHF. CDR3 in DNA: TGTGCCAGCAGCTTAGATGGGGTCCCGGGAAGCAATCAGCCCCAGCATTTT.

CDR3 amino acids: CASSVGSLETQYF. CDR3 nucleotides: TGTGCCAGCAGCGTAGGGAGCCTAGAGACCCAGTACTTC. V is TRBV9 and J is TRBJ2-5; D gene ambiguous. V lost 0 bases to trimming and J lost 4 bases, with 7 bases between them. This CDR3 is built from 13 residues. The germline V gene has CDR1 SGDLS and CDR2 YYNGEE.

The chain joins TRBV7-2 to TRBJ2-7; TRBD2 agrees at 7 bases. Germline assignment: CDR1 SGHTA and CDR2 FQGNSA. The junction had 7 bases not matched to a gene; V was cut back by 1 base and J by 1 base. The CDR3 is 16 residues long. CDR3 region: CASSLEGASGSYEQYF. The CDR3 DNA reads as TGTGCCAGCAGCTTAGAAGGGGCTAGCGGATCCTACGAGCAGTACTTC.